A selection of T cell receptor beta chains follows, all from one sample in a study of early T cells in non-severe SARS-CoV-2 infection. TCRdb reprocessed the 5' RACE reads with MiXCR, giving one entry per CDR3 protein. The sample holds some 98,000 distinct CDR3 sequences, approximately 17% seen once. The sample comprised whole blood. These receptor sequences come from an adult who was a healthcare worker with PCR-confirmed SARS-CoV-2 infection or an uninfected control (not recorded which). Each CDR3 is given with its conserved first and last residue. Each record gives: V gene, clone size, D gene, J gene, CDR3 DNA, CDR3 protein. The D gene is left open where the match is weak. Clone size is given for some rows only: seen once, a few or many times, or a class if the clone is expanded.

>TRBV18|few|.|TRBJ1-2
TGTGCCAGCTCACCAATGATCGACAACTATGGCTACACCTTC
CASSPMIDNYGYTF
>TRBV10-3|.|.|TRBJ1-1
TGTGCCGCCGGTGGGCAGCTGAACACTGAAGCTTTCTTT
CAAGGQLNTEAFF
>TRBV4-3|few|TRBD1|TRBJ2-5
TGCGCCAGCAGCCAGGGACAGGGTTTCGAGACCCAGTACTTC
CASSQGQGFETQYF
>TRBV6-5|few|TRBD1|TRBJ1-1
TGTGCCAGCAGTTGGACAGGGACGAACACTGAAGCTTTCTTT
CASSWTGTNTEAFF
>TRBV10-3|few|TRBD1|TRBJ1-2
TGTGCCATCAAGTGGACAGGGGACGGGAGTGGCTACACCTTC
CAIKWTGDGSGYTF
>TRBV7-9|.|TRBD2|TRBJ2-3
TGTGCCAGCAGCTTAACCCCCTACGGGGGGACTGGAGATACGCAGTATTTT
CASSLTPYGGTGDTQYF
>TRBV6-6|.|TRBD1|TRBJ1-3
TGTGCCAGCAGTTCCATAGGGGGCCTGTCCCCTGGAAACACCATATATTTT
CASSSIGGLSPGNTIYF
>TRBV5-5|few|.|TRBJ2-1
TGTGCCAGCAGCTTGGGCCCAGAGATGGGAAACAATGAGCAGTTCTTC
CASSLGPEMGNNEQFF
>TRBV2|many|.|TRBJ2-7
TGTGCCAGCAGTGAAGCGCGGGCCGTCGGAGAGCAGTACTTC
CASSEARAVGEQYF
>TRBV3-1|.|TRBD1|TRBJ2-7
TGTGCCAGCAGCTCGGACAGGGTCTACGAGCAGTACTTC
CASSSDRVYEQYF
>TRBV7-9|few|.|TRBJ2-1
TGTGCCAGCAGCCAGAATTCCGGGGGACCATCCTACAATGAGCAGTTCTTC
CASSQNSGGPSYNEQFF
>TRBV28|.|.|TRBJ2-7
TGTGCCAGCGGGGGGGGGCCCTCCTACGAGCAGTACTTC
CASGGGPSYEQYF
>TRBV7-9|few|TRBD1|TRBJ2-5
TGTGCCAGCAGCCAGGACAGGGGAGGAGGGCAAGAGACCCAGTACTTC
CASSQDRGGGQETQYF
>TRBV7-9|many|.|TRBJ1-1
TGTGCCAGCAGCCCTGCGGGGGACACTGAAGCTTTCTTT
CASSPAGDTEAFF
>TRBV9|.|TRBD2|TRBJ2-1
TGTGCCAGCAGCGTCACTAGCGGGGGTTACAATGAGCAGTTCTTC
CASSVTSGGYNEQFF
>TRBV11-2|few|.|TRBJ2-5
TGTGCCAGCAGCCCCCCCCGGGTGACGGAGCAAGAGACCCAGTACTTC
CASSPPRVTEQETQYF
>TRBV29-1|few|TRBD2|TRBJ2-7
TGCAGCGTTGCCGTCCGGGTGGCGGGAGTCGAGCAGTACTTC
CSVAVRVAGVEQYF
>TRBV20-1|few|TRBD1|TRBJ2-7
TGCAGTGCCTACGATTTGGGACAGGGGAAATACGAGCAGTACTTC
CSAYDLGQGKYEQYF
>TRBV7-9|few|.|TRBJ1-2
TGTGCCAGCAGCTTAGCGGGACCAGACCCAATCTACACCTTC
CASSLAGPDPIYTF
>TRBV12-3/TRBV12-4|.|TRBD1|TRBJ2-5
TGTGCCAGCAGTTCCCGGACAGGGCTACAAGAGACCCAGTACTTC
CASSSRTGLQETQYF
>TRBV6-4|.|TRBD2|TRBJ2-2
TGTGCCAGCAGTCGGACTAGCGGGAACACCGGGGAGCTGTTTTTT
CASSRTSGNTGELFF
>TRBV20-1|few|.|TRBJ2-7
TGCAGTGCTCGGACAGAGACTTACGAGCAGTACTTC
CSARTETYEQYF
>TRBV29-1|.|TRBD2|TRBJ2-3
TGCAGCGCTGCGGGAGGGCTCACAGATACGCAGTATTTT
CSAAGGLTDTQYF
>TRBV7-9|few|.|TRBJ2-3
TGTGCCAGCAGCCGAATGGATACGCAGTATTTT
CASSRMDTQYF
>TRBV7-9|.|.|TRBJ1-6
TGTGCCAGCAGCCCGGGGAGTGGGATTAATTCACCCCTCCACTTT
CASSPGSGINSPLHF
>TRBV7-9|.|.|TRBJ1-1
TGTGCCAGCAGCCCCAGGACACTTGAAGCTTTCTTT
CASSPRTLEAFF
>TRBV9|few|.|TRBJ2-3
TGTGCCAGCAGCGTAGGTAGCACAGATACGCAGTATTTT
CASSVGSTDTQYF
>TRBV30|.|TRBD2|TRBJ2-5
TGTGCCTGGGCGGACCCCTGGGGTTTCCTGGGACTAGCGGGGAAGACCCAGTACTTC
CAWADPWGFLGLAGKTQYF
>TRBV5-6|.|.|TRBJ2-7
TGTGCCAGCAGCCCAAAGTTCTTCTACGAGCAGTACTTC
CASSPKFFYEQYF
>TRBV5-4|.|.|TRBJ1-2
TGTGCCAGCAGCTTGCAGGGCCTTACTGACTTCTATGGCTACACCTTC
CASSLQGLTDFYGYTF
>TRBV6-6|.|.|TRBJ2-7
TGTGCCAGCAGTTACTCGATCGGATCATCCTACGAGCAGTACTTC
CASSYSIGSSYEQYF
>TRBV6-2/TRBV6-3|few|TRBD2|TRBJ2-2
TGTGCCAGCAGACGCACTAGCGGCACCGGGGAGCTGTTTTTT
CASRRTSGTGELFF
>TRBV6-1|once|TRBD2|TRBJ2-2
TGTGCCAGCAGTGGACCGGGACTAGCGGGAGGCACCGGGGAGCTGTTTTTT
CASSGPGLAGGTGELFF
>TRBV29-1|.|.|TRBJ2-2
TGCAGCGTTGAAGTCCCCCCCGGGGAGCTGTTTTTT
CSVEVPPGELFF
>TRBV10-3|.|TRBD1|TRBJ1-4
TGTGCCATCAGTGGAAAACAGGGGGCATTTGAAAAACTGTTTTTT
CAISGKQGAFEKLFF
>TRBV5-1|few|.|TRBJ2-1
TGCGCCAGCAGCTTGGGGGCGGGCCCATACAATGAGCAGTTCTTC
CASSLGAGPYNEQFF
>TRBV27|.|.|TRBJ2-7
TGTGCCAGCAGTTTATCGGCAGGGCAGTATAGTTACGAGCAGTACTTC
CASSLSAGQYSYEQYF
>TRBV4-2|.|TRBD2|TRBJ2-4
TGTGCCAGCAGCCGAGAACTAGCGGGGGGCGAAAACATTCAGTACTTC
CASSRELAGGENIQYF
>TRBV4-3|.|.|TRBJ1-1
TGCGCCAGCAGCCAAGATAAGGTCACCAGGAGAAACACTGAAGCTTTCTTT
CASSQDKVTRRNTEAFF
>TRBV12-3/TRBV12-4|.|TRBD1|TRBJ1-2
TGTGCCAGCCTCTCCGGGACAGGGGATCGTGGCTACACCTTC
CASLSGTGDRGYTF
>TRBV29-1|few|.|TRBJ1-1
TGCAGCGTCATGGGTCTCCGACGCGACACTGAAGCTTTCTTT
CSVMGLRRDTEAFF
>TRBV5-1|many|.|TRBJ1-6
TGCGCCAGCAGCTTGGGCGGGAATTCACCCCTCCACTTT
CASSLGGNSPLHF
>TRBV7-9|.|TRBD1|TRBJ1-1
TGTGCCAGCAGCTTAACAGGGGGCAAGGCTTTCTTT
CASSLTGGKAFF
>TRBV14|.|TRBD2|TRBJ2-1
TGTGCCAGCAGCCAAGCGAGCGGGGGGGCAGATGAGCAGTTCTTC
CASSQASGGADEQFF
>TRBV12-3/TRBV12-4|few|.|TRBJ2-1
TGTGCCAGCAGTGGGGACTCCTACAATGAGCAGTTCTTC
CASSGDSYNEQFF
>TRBV20-1|.|.|TRBJ2-1
TGCAGTGCTAGAGTACGGGAATATGAGCAGTTCTTC
CSARVREYEQFF
>TRBV11-2|.|.|TRBJ2-7
TGTGCCAGCAGCACAACCCGGGACGGAGGCCAGCAGTACTTC
CASSTTRDGGQQYF
>TRBV10-2|few|TRBD2|TRBJ2-3
TGCGCCAGCAGGGTGGCGGGAGGAAGCACAGATACGCAGTATTTT
CASRVAGGSTDTQYF
>TRBV7-6|few|TRBD1|TRBJ2-6
TGTGCCAGCAGCTACCGTACCAGGGGGCCCTCCTCTGGGGCCAACGTCCTGACTTTC
CASSYRTRGPSSGANVLTF
>TRBV7-9|.|TRBD2|TRBJ2-7
TGTGCCAGCAGCTCTAGCGGGTACGAGCAGTACTTC
CASSSSGYEQYF
>TRBV9|few|.|TRBJ2-7
TGTGCCAGCAGCCCTCAACGGGGAGACGAGCAGTACTTC
CASSPQRGDEQYF